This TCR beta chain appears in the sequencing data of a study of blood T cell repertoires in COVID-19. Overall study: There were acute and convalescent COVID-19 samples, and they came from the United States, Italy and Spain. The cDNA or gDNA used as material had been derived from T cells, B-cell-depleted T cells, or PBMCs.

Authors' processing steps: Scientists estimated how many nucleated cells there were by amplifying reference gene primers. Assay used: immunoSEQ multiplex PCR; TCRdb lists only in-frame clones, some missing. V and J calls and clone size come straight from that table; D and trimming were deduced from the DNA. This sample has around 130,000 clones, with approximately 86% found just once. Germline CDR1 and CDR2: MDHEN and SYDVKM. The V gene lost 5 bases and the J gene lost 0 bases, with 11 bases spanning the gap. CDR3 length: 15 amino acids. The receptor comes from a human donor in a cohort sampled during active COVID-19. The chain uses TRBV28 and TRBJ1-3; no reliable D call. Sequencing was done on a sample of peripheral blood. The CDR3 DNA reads TGTGCCAGCAGTCCACCTATCCGCTCTGGAAACACCATATATTTT. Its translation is CASSPPIRSGNTIYF.